This T cell receptor beta chain stems from a study of blood T cell repertoires in COVID-19. Repertoires were generated with immunoSEQ multiplex PCR, while TCRdb's copy carries only in-frame clones and drops some. This sample has some 50,000 clones; roughly 86% occur once, and the top ten carry over 2%. The germline V gene has CDR1 LGHNT and CDR2 FRNRAP. This CDR3 has 14 amino acids. J gave up 4 bases and V 5 bases, and 4 bases lay outside the gene matches. The chain combines TRBV12-5 with TRBJ2-1; 8 bases align to TRBD1. This receptor was obtained from a woman aged 60-75 years with acute or convalescent COVID-19. The sequenced sample was peripheral blood. The CDR3 DNA reads TGTGCTAGTGGTCGGGGACAGGCATACAATGAGCAGTTCTTC. Protein: CASGRGQAYNEQFF.